One sample yielded the 29 T cell receptor beta chains listed below, sequenced in a study of blood T cell repertoires in COVID-19 (dated by TCRdb to the early 2020s). The library was made by the immunoSEQ multiplex PCR assay. TCRdb took over this immuneACCESS table, retaining in-frame rearrangements with V and J assigned. Such tables are incomplete; in checked studies, under half of the missing clones stem from an unresolved V gene, and the remainder is unexplained. Present in this sample are 200,000 to 250,000 clones, 80% of which were seen just once. Together, the top ten hold 9.5% to 15% of the sample. The material sequenced was peripheral blood. The receptor set was obtained from a human donor in a cohort sampled during active COVID-19.

The gene calls are TRBV5-1 and TRBJ2-1; D is perhaps TRBD1 (6 bases). CDR1 is SGHRS, CDR2 YFSETQ, per germline. The CDR3 is made up of 16 amino acids. V gave up 3 bases and J gave up 0 bases, with 13 bases separating them. Here the CDR3 reads CASSSRQVSSYNEQFF. The CDR3 DNA sequence: TGCGCCAGCAGCTCCCGACAGGTTAGCTCCTACAATGAGCAGTTCTTC.

V is TRBV6-5 and J is TRBJ1-5; no definite D call. The germline V gene encodes CDR1 MNHEY and CDR2 SVGAGI. Trimming took off 5 bases at V and 7 bases at J, with 6 bases between the two ends. The CDR3 is 11 amino acids. CDR3 nucleotide sequence: TGTGCCAGCAGTCAATTCCAGCCCCAGCATTTT. Translated, it gives CASSQFQPQHF.

The V gene is TRBV29-1, the J gene TRBJ1-1; D is possibly TRBD1 (5 bases). CDR1 SQVTM and CDR2 ANQGSEA come from the germline V gene. The CDR3 extends over 13 amino acids. Trimming left V 4 bases short and J 3 bases short, with 12 bases between. This CDR3 is CSVVSGGDTEAFF. The CDR3 DNA is TGCAGCGTTGTATCCGGGGGAGACACTGAAGCTTTCTTT. The full variable domain, its missing parts supplied by reference TRBV29-1 and TRBJ1-1, is SAVISQKPSRDICQRGTSLTIQCQVDSQVTMMFWYRQQPGQSLTLIATANQGSEATYESGFVIDKFPISRPNLTFSTLTVSNMSPEDSSIYLCSVVSGGDTEAFFGQGTRLTVV.

The V call is TRBV7-9, the J call TRBJ2-5; tentatively, D is TRBD1 (6 bases). CDR1 and CDR2 (germline): SEHNR, FQNEAQ (reference sequence). This CDR3 region has 15 residues. Trimming took 5 bases from V and 4 from J, leaving 17 bases between them. The CDR3 spells CASSPIQGKRETQYF. CDR3 sequence (DNA): TGTGCCAGCAGCCCCATACAGGGCAAACGAGAGACCCAGTACTTC. Drawing the rest from reference TRBV7-9 and TRBJ2-5, the complete variable domain is DTGVSQNPRHKITKRGQNVTFRCDPISEHNRLYWYRQTLGQGPEFLTYFQNEAQLEKSRLLSDRFSAERPKGSFSTLEIQRTEQGDSAMYLCASSPIQGKRETQYFGPGTRLLVL.

The chain couples TRBV6-1 to TRBJ2-3; 11 bases match TRBD2. CDR1 MNHNS and CDR2 SASEGT come from the germline V gene. The CDR3 extends over 15 amino acids. V lost 4 bases and J lost 1; bases outside the gene matches: 1. The CDR3 spells CASSGTSGRTDTQYF. The DNA for the CDR3 is TGTGCCAGCAGTGGGACTAGCGGGCGCACAGATACGCAGTATTTT.

V gene TRBV4-2 combines with J gene TRBJ1-2; TRBD1 matches at 7 bases. V lost 4 bases and J lost 0; bases outside the gene matches: 5. Germline-derived CDR1 and CDR2 are LGHNA and YNFKEQ. This CDR3 comprises 15 residues. CDR3 coding DNA: TGTGCCAGCAGCCCAGGGACAGTGCCTAACTATGGCTACACCTTC. Translation gives CASSPGTVPNYGYTF.

The chain combines TRBV6-7 with TRBJ2-1, with TRBD2 matching 9 bases. TRBV6-7 is placed among ORFs of uncertain function. This CDR3 spans 17 amino acids. Trimming took 1 base from V and 2 from J; bases not matched to a gene: 6. The CDR3: CASSYCSGSRPYNEQFF. The CDR3 nucleotides read TGTGCCAGCAGTTACTGTAGCGGGAGCAGACCCTACAATGAGCAGTTCTTC.

The rearrangement links TRBV7-9 to TRBJ1-1; D is ambiguous. The germline V gene has CDR1 SEHNR and CDR2 FQNEAQ (reference sequence). This CDR3 has 14 amino acids. The V end was cut by 3 bases, the J end by 0 bases, with 8 bases between. The CDR3 DNA reads TGTGCCAGCAGCTTCTGGCCGATGAACACTGAAGCTTTCTTT. Protein product: CASSFWPMNTEAFF.

The chain combines TRBV3-1 (or the pseudogene TRBV3-2) with TRBJ2-7; D unclear. The V gene's germline CDR1 is LGHDT and CDR2 YNNKEL (reference sequence). The CDR3 runs to 13 residues. Between the trimmed V and J ends, which lost 4 bases and 5 bases, there was a span of 12 bases. Here the CDR3 DNA reads TGTGCCAGCAGCCCCTTATTAACAGACGAGCAGTACTTC. It specifies CASSPLLTDEQYF.

The chain joins TRBV29-1 to TRBJ2-2, with TRBD2 matching 8 bases. V lost 7 bases to trimming and J lost 6 bases; unmatched junction nucleotides: 7. The germline V gene encodes CDR1 SQVTM and CDR2 ANQGSEA. This CDR3 spans 13 amino acids. The CDR3 DNA follows: TGCAGCGCGGCGGGGGGTGGAGCCGGGGAGCTGTTTTTT. Protein product: CSAAGGGAGELFF.

The chain carries TRBV19 and TRBJ1-5; D remains unclear. V shed 1 base and J shed 6 bases, with 4 bases lying between them. Germline loops: CDR1 LNHDA, CDR2 SQIVND (reference sequence). The CDR3 spans 12 residues. The CDR3 DNA is TGTGCCAGTAGTATAGGGAGTCAGCCCCAGCATTTT. Its protein product is CASSIGSQPQHF.

The J gene is TRBJ2-7, the V gene TRBV13; D may be TRBD2 (5 bases). Between the trimmed V and J ends, which lost 4 bases and 3 bases, there was a span of 10 bases. Germline CDR1 is PRHDT and CDR2 is FYEKMQ (reference sequence). The CDR3 contains 13 residues. CDR3 nucleotides: TGTGCCAGCAGCTCGTCGGACTTCTACGAGCAGTACTTC. Its translation is CASSSSDFYEQYF. The full variable domain, completed using reference TRBV13 and TRBJ2-7, is AAGVIQSPRHLIKEKRETATLKCYPIPRHDTVYWYQQGPGQDPQFLISFYEKMQSDKGSIPDRFSAQQFSDYHSELNMSSLELGDSALYFCASSSSDFYEQYFGPGTRLTVT.

The J gene is TRBJ2-1, the V gene TRBV4-3; 11 bases match TRBD2. Germline loops: CDR1 LGHNA, CDR2 YSLEER. This CDR3 spans 14 amino acids. J lost 8 bases, V lost 7 bases, and 7 bases had no gene match. The CDR3 is CASKEASGGYEQFF. DNA of the CDR3: TGCGCCAGCAAGGAGGCTAGCGGGGGGTATGAGCAGTTCTTC.

This chain links TRBV29-1 with TRBJ2-2; D may be TRBD1 (5 bases). The CDR3 contains 13 residues. Trimming shortened V by 3 bases and J by 1 base, and 6 bases separated the two germline ends. The germline V gene encodes CDR1 SQVTM and CDR2 ANQGSEA. CDR3 sequence: CSVDGQNTGELFF. DNA for the CDR3: TGCAGCGTTGATGGACAGAACACCGGGGAGCTGTTTTTT.

Ten or more counts support this clone. The CDR3 loop is CASSFGSTSTGELFF. CDR3 DNA: TGTGCCAGCTCATTCGGGAGTACCTCTACCGGGGAGCTGTTTTTT. The chain is built from TRBV18 and TRBJ2-2, with D maybe TRBD2 (6 bases). Trimming pared 5 bases from V and 5 bases from J, leaving 15 bases between. Germline CDR1 KGHSH, CDR2 LQKENI. There are 15 residues in the CDR3.

The chain uses TRBV20-1 and TRBJ1-2; a weak D match, TRBD1 (5 bases). Germline V gene data show CDR1 as DFQATT and CDR2 as SNEGSKA (reference sequence). The CDR3 has 15 amino acids. Between the trimmed V and J ends, which lost 3 bases and 5 bases, there was a span of 19 bases. The CDR3 loop reads CSASLGGGGGYGYTF. The DNA of the CDR3 is TGCAGTGCTAGTCTCGGCGGGGGGGGAGGATATGGCTACACCTTC.

The CDR3 loop is CASSLATDRQKETQYF. The DNA of the CDR3 is TGTGCCAGCAGCTTAGCGACAGACAGGCAGAAAGAGACCCAGTACTTC. V gene TRBV7-8 combines with J gene TRBJ2-5, with a possible D match to TRBD1 (6 bases). Germline-derived CDR1 and CDR2 are SGHVS and FQNEAQ. This CDR3 contains 16 residues. V was trimmed by 0 bases and J by 3 bases, leaving 14 bases between them.

V gene TRBV3-1 (or the pseudogene TRBV3-2) combines with J gene TRBJ2-3, with 10 bases lining up with TRBD2. The CDR3 has 16 residues. V trimming: 4 bases; J trimming: 1 base; junction bases outside the gene matches: 5. Germline assignment: CDR1 LGHDT and CDR2 YNNKEL (reference sequence). The CDR3 DNA is TGTGCCAGCAGCCCGAGCGGGAGGGGAGGCACAGATACGCAGTATTTT. It encodes CASSPSGRGGTDTQYF.

The sample holds one count of this clone. This rearrangement joins TRBV9 to TRBJ2-1; 8 bases match TRBD2. The CDR3 has 15 amino acids. Looked up from germline, CDR1 is SGDLS and CDR2 is YYNGEE. Trimming cost V 5 bases and J 5 bases; bases outside gene matches: 9. CDR3 sequence reads: CASSPRGGVDNEQFF. The DNA of the CDR3 is TGTGCCAGCAGTCCCCGGGGGGGGGTTGACAATGAGCAGTTCTTC.

This clone was counted a few times. Distinct nucleotide sequences in the sample also encode this CDR3. CDR3 bases: TGTGCCAGCTCACCACCCAGTAACACCGGGGAGCTGTTTTTT. Translated, it gives CASSPPSNTGELFF. The rearrangement links TRBV18 to TRBJ2-2; D is unresolved. The CDR3 sequence is 14 residues long. Trimming shortened V by 0 bases and J by 2 bases, and 4 bases separated the two germline ends. Germline loops: CDR1 KGHSH, CDR2 LQKENI. Using reference TRBV18 and TRBJ2-2 for the parts outside the CDR3, the full variable domain is NAGVMQNPRHLVRRRGQEARLRCSPMKGHSHVYWYRQLPEEGLKFMVYLQKENIIDESGMPKERFSAEFPKEGPSILRIQQVVRGDSAAYFCASSPPSNTGELFFGEGSRLTVL.

The V and J genes are TRBV18 and TRBJ1-5; D may be TRBD1 (5 bases). Germline CDR1 is KGHSH and CDR2 is LQKENI. V lost 2 bases to trimming and J lost 9 bases, with 14 bases between them. The CDR3 contains 14 residues. CDR3 in DNA: TGTGCCAGCTCACCAGGTTCGGAGGGGCCGCCCCAGCATTTT. The encoded protein is CASSPGSEGPPQHF.

This clone was seen a few times. The chain carries TRBV7-9 and TRBJ1-3, with D possibly being TRBD1 (5 bases). Trimming shortened V by 6 bases and J by 0 bases, and 9 bases separated the two germline ends. The CDR3 loop spans 14 amino acids. The germline CDR1 and CDR2 sequences are SEHNR and FQNEAQ (reference sequence). The DNA of the CDR3 is TGTGCCAGCAGTACAGGTCTCTCTGGAAACACCATATATTTT. Translated: CASSTGLSGNTIYF.

The J gene is TRBJ1-1, the V gene TRBV2; the D is unclear. Germline CDR1 is SNHLY and CDR2 is FYNNEI. This CDR3 spans 12 amino acids. Trimming pared 2 bases from V and 11 bases from J, leaving 12 bases between. CDR3 in amino acids: CASSETAPVAFF. The DNA of the CDR3 is TGTGCCAGCAGTGAAACAGCCCCAGTCGCTTTCTTT.

A few counts support this clone. The rearrangement uses TRBV5-1 and TRBJ1-2; maybe TRBD1 (6 bases). In germline, CDR1 is SGHRS, CDR2 YFSETQ. The CDR3 consists of 16 residues. Between the trimmed V and J ends, which lost 4 bases and 4 bases, there was a span of 20 bases. This chain's CDR3 is CASSPDGSRDIYGYTF. The CDR3, as DNA: TGCGCCAGCAGCCCCGATGGGTCCAGGGACATCTATGGCTACACCTTC. Using reference TRBV5-1 and TRBJ1-2 for the parts outside the CDR3, the full variable domain is KAGVTQTPRYLIKTRGQQVTLSCSPISGHRSVSWYQQTPGQGLQFLFEYFSETQRNKGNFPGRFSGRQFSNSRSEMNVSTLELGDSALYLCASSPDGSRDIYGYTFGSGTRLTVV.

This chain uses TRBV30 with TRBJ1-2; no firm D call. CDR3 length equals 12 residues. CDR1 is GTSNPN, CDR2 SVGIG, per germline (reference sequence). The germline V and J ends were trimmed by 3 bases and 2 bases, with 7 bases remaining between them. The CDR3: CAWSAENYGYTF. CDR3 bases: TGTGCCTGGAGCGCGGAGAACTATGGCTACACCTTC.

The chain couples TRBV7-2 to TRBJ2-7; D not resolved. CDR3 length: 12 amino acids. CDR1 and CDR2 from the germline V gene are SGHTA and FQGNSA. Trimming cost V 2 bases and J 4 bases, with 6 bases left between them. CDR3 bases: TGTGCCAGCAGCTTAACTCAATACGAGCAGTACTTC. It is translated as CASSLTQYEQYF.

This clone was seen only a few times. The rearrangement joins TRBV3-1 (or the pseudogene TRBV3-2) to TRBJ2-5, with 10 bases fitting TRBD2. CDR3 length: 15 residues. With V trimmed by 3 bases and J by 1 base, 2 bases remained unmatched. CDR1 and CDR2 (germline): LGHDT, YNNKEL (reference sequence). The CDR3 coding sequence is TGTGCCAGCAGCCATACTAGCGGGGCCCAAGAGACCCAGTACTTC. Protein sequence: CASSHTSGAQETQYF.

CDR3 amino acids: CASSVGVGYEQYF. The CDR3 nucleotides read TGTGCCAGCAGCGTAGGCGTTGGCTACGAGCAGTACTTC. The chain links TRBV9 to TRBJ2-7; D is unclear. CDR3 length: 13 amino acids. From germline, CDR1 is SGDLS and CDR2 YYNGEE. V lost 0 bases and J 3 bases, leaving 7 bases between the germline ends.

This clone was seen just once. The chain joins TRBV5-4 to TRBJ1-1; D is possibly TRBD1 (5 bases). This CDR3 has 14 amino acids. Germline-derived CDR1 and CDR2 are SGHNT and YYREEE (reference sequence). Trimming took off 4 bases at V and 5 bases at J, with 15 bases between the two ends. CDR3 region: CASSGGTQRTEAFF. CDR3 coding DNA: TGTGCCAGCAGCGGCGGGACCCAAAGGACTGAAGCTTTCTTT.